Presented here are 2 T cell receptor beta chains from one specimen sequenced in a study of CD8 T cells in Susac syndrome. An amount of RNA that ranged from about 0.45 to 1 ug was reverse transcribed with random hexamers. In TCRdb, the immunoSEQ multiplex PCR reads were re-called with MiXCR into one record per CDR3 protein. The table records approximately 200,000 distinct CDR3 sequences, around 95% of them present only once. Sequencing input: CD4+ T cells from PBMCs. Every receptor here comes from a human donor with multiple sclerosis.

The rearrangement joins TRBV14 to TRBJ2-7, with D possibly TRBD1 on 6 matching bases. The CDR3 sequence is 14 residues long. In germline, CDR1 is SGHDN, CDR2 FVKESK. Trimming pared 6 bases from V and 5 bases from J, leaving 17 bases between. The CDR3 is CASSLRGPRDEQYF. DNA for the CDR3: TGTGCCAGCAGTCTCAGGGGCCCTCGGGACGAGCAGTACTTC.

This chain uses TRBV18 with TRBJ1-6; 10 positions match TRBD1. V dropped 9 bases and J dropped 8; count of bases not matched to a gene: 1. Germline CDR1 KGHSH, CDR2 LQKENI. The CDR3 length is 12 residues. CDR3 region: CASGTGDSPLHF. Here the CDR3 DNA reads TGTGCCAGTGGGACAGGGGATTCACCCCTCCACTTT.